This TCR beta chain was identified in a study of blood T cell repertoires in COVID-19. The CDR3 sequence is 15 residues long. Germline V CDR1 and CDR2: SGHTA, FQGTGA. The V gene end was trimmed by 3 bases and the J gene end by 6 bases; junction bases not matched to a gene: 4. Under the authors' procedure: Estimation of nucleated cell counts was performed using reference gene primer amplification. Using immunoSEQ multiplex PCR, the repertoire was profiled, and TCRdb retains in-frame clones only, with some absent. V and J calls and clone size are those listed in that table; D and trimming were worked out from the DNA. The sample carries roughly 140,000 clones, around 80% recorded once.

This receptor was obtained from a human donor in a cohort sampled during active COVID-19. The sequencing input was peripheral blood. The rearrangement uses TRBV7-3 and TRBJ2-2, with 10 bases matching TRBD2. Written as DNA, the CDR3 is TGTGCCAGCAGCTTGGGGACTAGCGCTGCCGGGGAGCTGTTTTTT. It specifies CASSLGTSAAGELFF.